This T cell receptor (beta chain) derives from a study of blood T cells in healthy people across ages. Germline V gene data show CDR1 as MNHEY and CDR2 as SVGEGT. CDR3 length: 15 amino acids. The V and J ends lost 6 bases and 3 bases, in that order; junction bases with no gene match: 7. A second PCR, run for about 6 to 12 cycles, used a sample-barcoded 5' primer plus a J-beta primer mix. CDR3-containing paired-end reads numbered at least 3 million in each sample. Each CDR3 protein gets one entry after TCRdb re-called the 5' RACE reads with MiXCR. The sample includes about 970,000 distinct CDR3 sequences, roughly 47% of them seen just once. Drawn from each donor were 8.5 to 10 milliliters of peripheral blood. This clonotype came up a few times. What it binds is not known. General observations from the study: Fewer expanded clones and more diversity marked long-lived versus aged donors.

The chain is built from TRBV6-2 or TRBV6-3 and TRBJ2-3; the match to TRBD1 covers 9 bases. The specimen was blood. This receptor was identified in a woman aged 60-70 years in good health. This CDR3 is CASSAGTGRTDTQYF. For the CDR3, the DNA is TGTGCCAGCAGCGCCGGGACAGGGAGAACAGATACGCAGTATTTT.